The present entry profiles one T cell receptor beta chain with its context. Healthy and HIV-negative, the adult donors had no recent acute infections or vaccinations. Adult Caucasians living in Nashville, Tennessee made up all of the donors. The sample comes from a study of shared clonotypes between healthy human individuals. Execution of the assay was at deep level. TCRdb's copy holds only in-frame clones and misses some; the assay was immunoSEQ multiplex PCR. The table has hundreds of thousands of clones, around 77% seen once; the top ten hold around 12%. This CDR3 contains 20 residues. The germline V gene encodes CDR1 SGHVS and CDR2 FNYEAQ. The germline V and J ends were trimmed by 0 bases and 0 bases, with 18 bases remaining between them.

This chain joins TRBV7-6 and TRBJ2-6; a weak D match, TRBD1 (5 bases). Sequenced sample: PBMCs. The receptor was derived from a woman in her thirties or forties in good health. Some clones in this sample may be carry-over from other donors' samples. CDR3 amino acids: CASSLATATSGLSGANVLTF. The CDR3 DNA reads TGTGCCAGCAGCTTAGCGACAGCCACGTCCGGGCTCTCTGGGGCCAACGTCCTGACTTTC.